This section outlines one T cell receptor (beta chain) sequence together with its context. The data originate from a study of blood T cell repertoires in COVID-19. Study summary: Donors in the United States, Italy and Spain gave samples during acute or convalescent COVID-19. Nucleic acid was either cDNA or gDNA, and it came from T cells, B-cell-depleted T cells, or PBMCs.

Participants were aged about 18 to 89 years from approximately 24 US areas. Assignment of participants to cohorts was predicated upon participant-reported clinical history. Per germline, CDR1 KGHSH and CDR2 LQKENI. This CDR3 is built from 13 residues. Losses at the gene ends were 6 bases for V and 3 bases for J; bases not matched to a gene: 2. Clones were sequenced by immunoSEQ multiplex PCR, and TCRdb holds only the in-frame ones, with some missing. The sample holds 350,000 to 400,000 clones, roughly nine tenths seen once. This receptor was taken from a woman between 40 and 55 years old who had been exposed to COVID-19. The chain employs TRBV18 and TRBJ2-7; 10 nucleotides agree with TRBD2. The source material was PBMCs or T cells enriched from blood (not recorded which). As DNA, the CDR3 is TGTGCCAGCTCCGGGACTAGCGACTACGAGCAGTACTTC. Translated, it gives CASSGTSDYEQYF.